This T cell receptor beta chain comes out of a study of control samples from healthy donors and cancer patients. Trimming pared 2 bases from V and 2 bases from J, leaving 16 bases between. The CDR3 is 16 amino acids. In germline, CDR1 is MNHEY, CDR2 SMNVEV (reference sequence). Sequencing used immunoSEQ multiplex PCR; TCRdb keeps in-frame clones, though not all of them. The table includes tens of thousands of clones, around 90% detected once. The source is a man in his forties with colorectal cancer. Sequenced: PBMCs. The V call is TRBV27, the J call TRBJ2-7; D tentatively reads TRBD1 or TRBD2 (5 bases each). This chain's CDR3 is CASSLEAARATYEQYF. The CDR3, as DNA: TGTGCCAGCAGTTTAGAAGCGGCCAGGGCGACCTACGAGCAGTACTTC.